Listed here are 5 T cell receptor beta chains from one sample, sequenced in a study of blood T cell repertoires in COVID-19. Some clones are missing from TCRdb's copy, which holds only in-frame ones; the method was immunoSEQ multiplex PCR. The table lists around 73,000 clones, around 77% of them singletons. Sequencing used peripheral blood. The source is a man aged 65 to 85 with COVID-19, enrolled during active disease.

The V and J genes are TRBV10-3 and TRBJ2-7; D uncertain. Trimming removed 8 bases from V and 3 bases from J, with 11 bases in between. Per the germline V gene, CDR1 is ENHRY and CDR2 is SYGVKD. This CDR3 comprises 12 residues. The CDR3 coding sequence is TGTGCCATCTCCCCAACCGGCTACGAGCAGTACTTC. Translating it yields CAISPTGYEQYF.

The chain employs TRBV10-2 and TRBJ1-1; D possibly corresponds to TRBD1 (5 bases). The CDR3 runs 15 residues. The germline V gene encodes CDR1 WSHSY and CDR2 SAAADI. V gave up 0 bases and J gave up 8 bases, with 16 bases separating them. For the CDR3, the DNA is TGCGCCAGCAGTGAGTCGAGGTCGGGGGGTGAGGAAGCTTTCTTT. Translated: CASSESRSGGEEAFF.

In DNA, the CDR3 is TGTGCCAGCAGTTTTTTTTCCGGACAGGGGTCTCGTGAGCAGTACTTC. It encodes CASSFFSGQGSREQYF. The chain links TRBV28 to TRBJ2-7; the match to TRBD1 covers 9 bases. This CDR3 spans 16 amino acids. Per germline, CDR1 MDHEN and CDR2 SYDVKM. V trimming: 3 bases; J trimming: 7 bases; junction bases outside the gene matches: 13.

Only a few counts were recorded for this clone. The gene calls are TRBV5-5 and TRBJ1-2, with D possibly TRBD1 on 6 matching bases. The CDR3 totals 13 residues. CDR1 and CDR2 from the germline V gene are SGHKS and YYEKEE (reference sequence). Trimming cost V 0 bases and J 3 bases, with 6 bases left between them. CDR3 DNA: TGTGCCAGCAGCTTGGCAGGGGACTATGGCTACACCTTC. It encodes CASSLAGDYGYTF.

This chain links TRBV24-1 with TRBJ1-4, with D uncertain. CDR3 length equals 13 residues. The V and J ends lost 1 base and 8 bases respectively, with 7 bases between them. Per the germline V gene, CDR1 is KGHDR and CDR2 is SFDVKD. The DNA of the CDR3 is TGTGCCACCAGTGATTTCTCGGGGGAAAAACTGTTTTTT. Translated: CATSDFSGEKLFF.